These T cell receptor beta chains were read from a single sample in a study of T cell responses to AZD1222 COVID-19 vaccine. TCRdb keeps only in-frame clones here, not all; method: immunoSEQ multiplex PCR. Among about 99,000 clones listed, nearly 90% were seen once. Sequencing was performed on peripheral blood, taken on day 0 of AZD1222 vaccination. These receptors all come from an adult in good health. The CDR3 runs from the conserved cysteine through the conserved F or W. D genes are given only for firm matches. Clone sizes are given selectively: once, few, many, or a class where the clone is expanded.

CDR3	DNA	D	size	V	J
CASSQGLSGNYGYTF	TGCGCCAGCAGCCAGGGACTCTCTGGGAACTATGGCTACACCTTC	.	.	TRBV4-3	TRBJ1-2
CASSPPAGGLGYNEQFF	TGTGCCAGCAGTCCCCCCGCGGGGGGGCTAGGTTACAATGAGCAGTTCTTC	TRBD2	.	TRBV6-2/TRBV6-3	TRBJ2-1
CASSYRPNTEAFF	TGTGCCAGCAGTTACCGACCGAACACTGAAGCTTTCTTT	.	.	TRBV12-3/TRBV12-4	TRBJ1-1
CASSYQHSYNEQFF	TGTGCCAGCAGTTACCAGCACTCCTACAATGAGCAGTTCTTC	.	few	TRBV27	TRBJ2-1
CASSLGAGETQYF	TGTGCCAGCAGCTTGGGGGCCGGAGAGACCCAGTACTTC	.	.	TRBV5-4	TRBJ2-5
CASSALAEETQYF	TGTGCCAGCAGCGCCTTAGCTGAAGAGACCCAGTACTTC	.	.	TRBV5-1	TRBJ2-5
CASRFNEGQGGTGELFF	TGTGCCAGCAGATTTAACGAGGGACAGGGTGGCACCGGGGAGCTGTTTTTT	TRBD1	once	TRBV7-9	TRBJ2-2
CASSPRSGALDGYTF	TGTGCCAGCAGCCCCCGCAGTGGGGCTTTGGATGGCTACACCTTC	.	.	TRBV7-2	TRBJ1-2
CASSYSGVDGYTF	TGTGCCAGCAGTTACTCAGGGGTTGATGGCTACACCTTC	.	.	TRBV6-2/TRBV6-3	TRBJ1-2
CASSFGLNTGELFF	TGCGCCAGCAGCTTTGGGCTGAACACCGGGGAGCTGTTTTTT	.	.	TRBV5-1	TRBJ2-2
CASRSTPGQGSSYTF	TGTGCCAGCAGATCTACCCCGGGACAGGGGAGTAGCTACACCTTC	TRBD1	.	TRBV6-5	TRBJ1-2
CSSSGSTDTQYF	TGCAGCTCTAGCGGTAGCACAGATACGCAGTATTTT	TRBD2	.	TRBV29-1	TRBJ2-3
CASSPDSLIDYGYTF	TGTGCCAGCAGTCCCGACAGCCTAATAGACTATGGCTACACCTTC	.	.	TRBV27	TRBJ1-2
CASRSGGSNQPQHF	TGCGCCAGCAGGTCGGGGGGGAGCAATCAGCCCCAGCATTTT	.	.	TRBV10-2	TRBJ1-5
CASSLEFYNSPLHF	TGTGCCAGCAGCTTAGAATTCTATAATTCACCCCTCCACTTT	.	.	TRBV11-2	TRBJ1-6
CASSLEAGVKGYTF	TGTGCCAGCAGCTTAGAGGCAGGGGTAAAGGGCTACACCTTC	.	.	TRBV7-9	TRBJ1-2
CASSLTGIGLRAFF	TGTGCCAGCAGCCTGACAGGGATAGGCCTGAGGGCTTTCTTT	TRBD1	.	TRBV7-9	TRBJ1-1
CASNGRWDEKLFF	TGTGCCAGTAATGGCAGGTGGGATGAAAAACTGTTTTTT	.	.	TRBV19	TRBJ1-4
CASNDTGFSGELFF	TGTGCCAGCAACGATACAGGGTTCAGCGGGGAGCTGTTTTTT	.	.	TRBV5-6	TRBJ2-2
CASSRSTGRTEAFF	TGTGCCAGCAGCCGGTCTACAGGGCGGACTGAAGCTTTCTTT	.	.	TRBV5-5	TRBJ1-1
CARADRVGEAFF	TGTGCCAGGGCAGACAGGGTCGGTGAAGCTTTCTTT	TRBD1	few	TRBV2	TRBJ1-1
CASSPQGQINTGELFF	TGTGCCAGCAGCCCCCAAGGGCAGATCAACACCGGGGAGCTGTTTTTT	.	.	TRBV7-3	TRBJ2-2
CASSQEEWGEYGYTF	TGCGCCAGCAGCCAAGAGGAATGGGGAGAGTATGGCTACACCTTC	.	.	TRBV4-1	TRBJ1-2
CASSSRGTGSTDTQYF	TGTGCCAGCAGCTCTCGAGGGACAGGGAGCACAGATACGCAGTATTTT	TRBD1	.	TRBV7-9	TRBJ2-3
CASSSGPGYTIYF	TGTGCCAGCAGCTCGGGACCAGGATACACCATATATTTT	.	.	TRBV12-3/TRBV12-4	TRBJ1-3
CASSTGGGTEAFF	TGTGCCAGCAGTACAGGGGGTGGCACTGAAGCTTTCTTT	TRBD1	.	TRBV5-6	TRBJ1-1
CASSLEGGQETQYF	TGTGCCAGCAGCTTAGAGGGAGGCCAAGAGACCCAGTACTTC	.	.	TRBV7-3	TRBJ2-5
CASSSTGLHEKLFF	TGCGCCAGCAGCTCGACAGGGCTGCATGAAAAACTGTTTTTT	TRBD1	.	TRBV5-1	TRBJ1-4
CAGGVRAPHEKLFF	TGTGCCGGAGGGGTCCGGGCTCCGCATGAAAAACTGTTTTTT	.	.	TRBV5-3	TRBJ1-4
CASSEAAGGRGYTF	TGTGCCAGCAGTGAAGCGGCAGGGGGCCGTGGCTACACCTTC	TRBD1	.	TRBV2	TRBJ1-2
CASSTQGANYGYTF	TGTGCCAGCAGTACACAGGGGGCGAACTATGGCTACACCTTC	TRBD1	.	TRBV27	TRBJ1-2
CASSLIATAGANVLTF	TGCGCCAGCAGCTTGATAGCGACTGCTGGGGCCAACGTCCTGACTTTC	.	.	TRBV5-1	TRBJ2-6
CASRWKDRVYNSPLHF	TGTGCCAGCAGATGGAAAGACAGGGTCTATAATTCACCCCTCCACTTT	TRBD1	.	TRBV27	TRBJ1-6
CASSLSGPPANYGYTF	TGTGCCAGCAGCTTATCTGGCCCGCCTGCTAACTATGGCTACACCTTC	.	.	TRBV7-9	TRBJ1-2
CASSLGASGRGFGQFF	TGTGCCAGCAGCTTGGGTGCCAGCGGGAGAGGCTTTGGGCAGTTCTTC	TRBD2	.	TRBV5-5	TRBJ2-1
CASSSATGYTF	TGTGCCAGCAGTTCGGCGACCGGCTACACCTTC	.	.	TRBV12-3/TRBV12-4	TRBJ1-2
CASSERGGTGVSDTQYF	TGTGCCAGCAGTGAAAGGGGGGGGACAGGGGTTTCAGATACGCAGTATTTT	TRBD1	.	TRBV6-1	TRBJ2-3
CASSPPGPPNTEAFF	TGTGCCAGCAGCCCGCCGGGACCCCCGAACACTGAAGCTTTCTTT	.	.	TRBV7-6	TRBJ1-1
CAISLADSTDTQYF	TGTGCCATCAGTTTGGCGGACTCCACAGATACGCAGTATTTT	.	.	TRBV10-3	TRBJ2-3
CASSQGRNLPDTQYF	TGTGCCAGCAGCCAAGGGCGGAACCTTCCGGATACGCAGTATTTT	.	.	TRBV4-2	TRBJ2-3
CASSLGLGGYTGELFF	TGTGCCAGCAGCTTAGGTTTAGGGGGATACACCGGGGAGCTGTTTTTT	.	.	TRBV7-6	TRBJ2-2
CASSACVPLTPKLAKNIQYF	TGTGCCAGCAGTGCCTGTGTCCCCCTGACCCCAAAGTTGGCCAAAAACATTCAGTACTTC	.	.	TRBV6-4	TRBJ2-4
CASSEALVAQPQHF	TGTGCCAGCAGTGAAGCGCTCGTGGCTCAGCCCCAGCATTTT	.	.	TRBV2	TRBJ1-5